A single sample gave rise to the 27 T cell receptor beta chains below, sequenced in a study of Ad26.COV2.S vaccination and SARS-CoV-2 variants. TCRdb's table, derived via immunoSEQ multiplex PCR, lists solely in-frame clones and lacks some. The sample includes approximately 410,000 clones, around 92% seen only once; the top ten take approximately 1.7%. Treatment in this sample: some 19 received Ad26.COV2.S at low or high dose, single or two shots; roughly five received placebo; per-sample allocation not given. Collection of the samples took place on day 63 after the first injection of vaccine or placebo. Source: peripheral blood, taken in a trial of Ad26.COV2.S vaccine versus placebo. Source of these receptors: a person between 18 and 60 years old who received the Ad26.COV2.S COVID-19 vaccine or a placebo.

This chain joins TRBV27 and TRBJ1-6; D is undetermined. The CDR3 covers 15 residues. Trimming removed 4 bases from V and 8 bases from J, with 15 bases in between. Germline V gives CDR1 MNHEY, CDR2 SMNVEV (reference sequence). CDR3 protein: CASSSRPYSDSPLHF. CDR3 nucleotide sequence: TGTGCCAGCAGTTCCCGGCCATATTCAGATTCACCCCTCCACTTT.

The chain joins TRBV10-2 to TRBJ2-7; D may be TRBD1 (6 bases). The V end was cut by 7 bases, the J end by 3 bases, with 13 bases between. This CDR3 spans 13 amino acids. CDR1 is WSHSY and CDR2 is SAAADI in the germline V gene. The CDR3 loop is CASMAGEVYEQYF. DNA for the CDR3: TGCGCCAGCATGGCAGGGGAAGTCTACGAGCAGTACTTC.

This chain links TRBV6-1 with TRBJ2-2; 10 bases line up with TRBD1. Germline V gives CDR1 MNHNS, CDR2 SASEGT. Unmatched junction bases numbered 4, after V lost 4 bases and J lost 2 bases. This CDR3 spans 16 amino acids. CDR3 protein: CASSGGQGTNTGELFF. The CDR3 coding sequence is TGTGCCAGCAGTGGGGGACAGGGGACTAACACCGGGGAGCTGTTTTTT.

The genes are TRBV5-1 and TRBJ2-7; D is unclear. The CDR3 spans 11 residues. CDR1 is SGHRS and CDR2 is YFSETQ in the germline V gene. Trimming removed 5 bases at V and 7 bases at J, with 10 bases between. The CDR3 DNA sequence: TGCGCCAGCAGTTCTGACCGAGAGCAGTACTTC. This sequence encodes CASSSDREQYF.

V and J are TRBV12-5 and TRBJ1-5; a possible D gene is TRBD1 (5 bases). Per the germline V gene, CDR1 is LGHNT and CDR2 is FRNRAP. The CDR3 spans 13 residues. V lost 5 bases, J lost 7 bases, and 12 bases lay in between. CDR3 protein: CASGPRGVQPQHF. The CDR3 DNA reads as TGTGCTAGTGGTCCCAGAGGGGTCCAGCCCCAGCATTTT.

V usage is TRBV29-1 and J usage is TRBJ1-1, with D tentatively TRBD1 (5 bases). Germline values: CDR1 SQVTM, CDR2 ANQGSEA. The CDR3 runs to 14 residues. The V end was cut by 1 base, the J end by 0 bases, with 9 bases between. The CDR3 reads CSVEGGLLNTEAFF. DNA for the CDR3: TGCAGCGTTGAAGGGGGCTTGCTGAACACTGAAGCTTTCTTT. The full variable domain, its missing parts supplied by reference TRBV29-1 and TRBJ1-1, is SAVISQKPSRDICQRGTSLTIQCQVDSQVTMMFWYRQQPGQSLTLIATANQGSEATYESGFVIDKFPISRPNLTFSTLTVSNMSPEDSSIYLCSVEGGLLNTEAFFGQGTRLTVV.

CDR3 sequence reads: CATSDLRDQNEKLFF. Written as DNA, the CDR3 is TGTGCCACCAGTGACCTCCGGGACCAAAATGAAAAACTGTTTTTT. The chain has TRBV24-1 and TRBJ1-4, with a weak D call TRBD1 (5 bases). V lost 4 bases and J 5 bases, leaving 13 bases between the germline ends. The CDR3 sequence is 15 residues long. The germline V gene has CDR1 KGHDR and CDR2 SFDVKD.

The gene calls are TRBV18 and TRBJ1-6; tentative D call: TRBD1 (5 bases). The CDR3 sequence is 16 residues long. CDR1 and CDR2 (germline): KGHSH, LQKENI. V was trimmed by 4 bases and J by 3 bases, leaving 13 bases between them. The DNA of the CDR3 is TGTGCCAGCTCACGGCTGACAGTATACTATAATTCACCCCTCCACTTT. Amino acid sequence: CASSRLTVYYNSPLHF.

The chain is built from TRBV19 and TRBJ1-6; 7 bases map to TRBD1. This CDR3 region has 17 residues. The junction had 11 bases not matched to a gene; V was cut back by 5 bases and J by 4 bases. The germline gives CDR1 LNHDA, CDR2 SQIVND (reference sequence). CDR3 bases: TGTGCCAGTAGTGGGGGTCCGTGGGGACAGTATAATTCACCCCTCCACTTT. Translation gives CASSGGPWGQYNSPLHF.

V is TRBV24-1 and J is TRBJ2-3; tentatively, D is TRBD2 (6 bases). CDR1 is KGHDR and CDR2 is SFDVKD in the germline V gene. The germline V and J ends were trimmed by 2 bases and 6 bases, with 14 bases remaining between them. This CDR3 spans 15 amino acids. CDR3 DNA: TGTGCCACCAGTGATTCCGCGGGGTCTGGGGATACGCAGTATTTT. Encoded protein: CATSDSAGSGDTQYF.

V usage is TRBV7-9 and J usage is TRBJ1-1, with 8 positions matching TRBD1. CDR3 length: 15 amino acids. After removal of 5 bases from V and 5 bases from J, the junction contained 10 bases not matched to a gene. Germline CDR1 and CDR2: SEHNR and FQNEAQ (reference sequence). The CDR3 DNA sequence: TGTGCCAGCAGCCTCCGACAGGGGTCGGAAACTGAAGCTTTCTTT. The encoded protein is CASSLRQGSETEAFF.

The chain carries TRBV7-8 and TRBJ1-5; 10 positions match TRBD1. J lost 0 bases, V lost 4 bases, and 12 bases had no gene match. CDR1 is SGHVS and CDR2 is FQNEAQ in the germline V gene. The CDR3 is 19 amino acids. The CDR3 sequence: CASSWTTGGQTYSNQPQHF. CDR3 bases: TGTGCCAGCAGCTGGACGACAGGGGGCCAAACCTATAGCAATCAGCCCCAGCATTTT.

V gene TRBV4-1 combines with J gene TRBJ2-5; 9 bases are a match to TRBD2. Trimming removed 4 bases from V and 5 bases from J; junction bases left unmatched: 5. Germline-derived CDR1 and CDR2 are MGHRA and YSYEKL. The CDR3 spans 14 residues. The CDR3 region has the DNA TGCGCCAGCAGCCGAACCAGCGGGGGGGAGACCCAGTACTTC. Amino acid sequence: CASSRTSGGETQYF.

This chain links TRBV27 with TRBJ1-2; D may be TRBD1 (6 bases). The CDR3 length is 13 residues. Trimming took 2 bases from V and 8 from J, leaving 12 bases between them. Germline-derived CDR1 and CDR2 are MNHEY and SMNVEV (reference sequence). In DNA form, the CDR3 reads TGTGCCAGCAGTTTAACCAGGGGATCCGGCTACACCTTC. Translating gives CASSLTRGSGYTF.

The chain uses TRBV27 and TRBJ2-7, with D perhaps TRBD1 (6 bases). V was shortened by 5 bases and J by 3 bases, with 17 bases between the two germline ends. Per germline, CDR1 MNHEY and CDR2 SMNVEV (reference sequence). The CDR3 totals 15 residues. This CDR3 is CASSLTGPPFYEQYF. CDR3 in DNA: TGTGCCAGCAGTCTGACAGGACCTCCATTCTACGAGCAGTACTTC.

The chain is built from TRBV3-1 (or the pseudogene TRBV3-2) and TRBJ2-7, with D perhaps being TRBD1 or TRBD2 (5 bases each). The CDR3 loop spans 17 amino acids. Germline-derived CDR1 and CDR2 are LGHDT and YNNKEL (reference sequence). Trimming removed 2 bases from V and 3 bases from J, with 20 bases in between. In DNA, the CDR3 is TGTGCCAGCAGCCAATTCGGGGACCACGGCCCCTGCTACGAGCAGTACTTC. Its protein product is CASSQFGDHGPCYEQYF.

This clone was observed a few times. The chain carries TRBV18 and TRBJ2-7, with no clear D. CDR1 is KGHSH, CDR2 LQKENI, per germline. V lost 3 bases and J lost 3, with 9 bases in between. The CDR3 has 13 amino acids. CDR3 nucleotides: TGTGCCAGCTCACCCCCCAGTTTCTACGAGCAGTACTTC. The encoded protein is CASSPPSFYEQYF.

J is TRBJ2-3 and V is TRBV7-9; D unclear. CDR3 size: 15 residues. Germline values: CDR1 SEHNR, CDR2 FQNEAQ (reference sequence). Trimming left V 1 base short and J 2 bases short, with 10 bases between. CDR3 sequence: CASSLGGRPTDTQYF. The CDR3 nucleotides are TGTGCCAGCAGCTTAGGCGGCAGACCCACAGATACGCAGTATTTT.

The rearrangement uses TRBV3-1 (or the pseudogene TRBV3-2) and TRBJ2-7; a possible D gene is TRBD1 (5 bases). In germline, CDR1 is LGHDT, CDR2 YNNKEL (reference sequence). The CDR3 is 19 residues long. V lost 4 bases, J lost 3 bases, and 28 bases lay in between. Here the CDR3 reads CASSPRATFHDSPDYEQYF. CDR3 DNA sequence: TGTGCCAGCAGCCCCAGGGCCACCTTCCACGACAGCCCAGACTACGAGCAGTACTTC.

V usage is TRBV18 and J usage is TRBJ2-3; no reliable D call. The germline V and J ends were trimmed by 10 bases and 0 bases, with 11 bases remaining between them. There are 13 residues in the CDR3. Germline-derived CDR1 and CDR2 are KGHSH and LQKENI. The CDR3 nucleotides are TGTGCCAACTCTCAAGGGAGCACAGATACGCAGTATTTT. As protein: CANSQGSTDTQYF.

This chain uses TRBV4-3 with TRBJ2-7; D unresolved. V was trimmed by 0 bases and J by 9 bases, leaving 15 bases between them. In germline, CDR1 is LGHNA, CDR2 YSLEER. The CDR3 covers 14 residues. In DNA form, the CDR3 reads TGCGCCAGCAGCCAAGATCTCACATCTTGGGCGCAGTACTTC. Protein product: CASSQDLTSWAQYF.

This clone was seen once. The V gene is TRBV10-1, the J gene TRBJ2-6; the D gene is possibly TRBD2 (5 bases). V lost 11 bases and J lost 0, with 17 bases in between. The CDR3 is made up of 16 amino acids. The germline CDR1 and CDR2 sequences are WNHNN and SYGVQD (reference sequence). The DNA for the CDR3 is TGCGCCGCCAACCCTTCTCGGGACTCTGGGGCCAACGTCCTGACTTTC. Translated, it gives CAANPSRDSGANVLTF.

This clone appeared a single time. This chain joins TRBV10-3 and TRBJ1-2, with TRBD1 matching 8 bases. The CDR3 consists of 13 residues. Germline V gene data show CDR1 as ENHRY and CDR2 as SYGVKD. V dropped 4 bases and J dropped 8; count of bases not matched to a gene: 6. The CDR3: CAISVGQGDGYTF. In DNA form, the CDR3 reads TGTGCCATCAGTGTTGGACAGGGAGACGGCTACACCTTC.

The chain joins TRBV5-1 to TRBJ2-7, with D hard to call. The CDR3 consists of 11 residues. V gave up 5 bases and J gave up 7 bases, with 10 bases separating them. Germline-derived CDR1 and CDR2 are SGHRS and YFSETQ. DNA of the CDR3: TGCGCCAGCAGTCCAGTGAGGGAGCAGTACTTC. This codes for CASSPVREQYF.

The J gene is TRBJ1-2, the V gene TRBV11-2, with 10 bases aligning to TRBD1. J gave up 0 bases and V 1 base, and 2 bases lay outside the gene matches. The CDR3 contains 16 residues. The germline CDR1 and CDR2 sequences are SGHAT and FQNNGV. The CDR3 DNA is TGTGCCAGCAGCTTAGGACAGGGGGCGCCTAACTATGGCTACACCTTC. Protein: CASSLGQGAPNYGYTF.

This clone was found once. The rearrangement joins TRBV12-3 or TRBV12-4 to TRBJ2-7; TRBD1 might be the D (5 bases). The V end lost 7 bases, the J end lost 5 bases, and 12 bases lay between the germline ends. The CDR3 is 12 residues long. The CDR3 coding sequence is TGTGCCAGCACCGTGGGGCGAAACGAGCAGTACTTC. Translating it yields CASTVGRNEQYF.

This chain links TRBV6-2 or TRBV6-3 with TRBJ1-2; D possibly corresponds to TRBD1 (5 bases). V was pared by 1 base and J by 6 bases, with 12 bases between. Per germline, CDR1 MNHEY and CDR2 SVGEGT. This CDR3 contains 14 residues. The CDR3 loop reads CASSYFGQGNGYTF. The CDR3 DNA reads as TGTGCCAGCAGTTACTTCGGACAAGGAAATGGCTACACCTTC.